This section outlines one T cell receptor beta chain sequence together with its context. The entry originates in a study of blood T cell repertoires in COVID-19. Looking at the study overall: Specimens from acute and convalescent COVID-19 originated in the United States, Italy and Spain. Sources were T cells, B-cell-depleted T cells, or PBMCs; the material itself was cDNA or gDNA.

From germline, CDR1 is SGHAT and CDR2 FQNNGV. V dropped 5 bases and J dropped 5; count of bases not matched to a gene: 17. There are 18 residues in the CDR3. Source study methods: Amplification of reference gene primers provided the estimated nucleated cell counts. Sequencing was performed with immunoSEQ multiplex PCR; in TCRdb, only in-frame clones are kept and a portion is missing. V and J calls and clone size come straight from that table; D and trimming were deduced from the DNA. The sample has roughly 250,000 clones; 82% are singletons. The receptor comes from a woman in her sixties with active or convalescent COVID-19. What was sequenced was peripheral blood. The chain employs TRBV11-2 and TRBJ2-3; TRBD2 aligns across 9 bases. CDR3 residues: CASSPQRGGGGAGDTQYF. CDR3 bases: TGTGCCAGCAGCCCCCAGAGGGGTGGCGGGGGGGCGGGAGATACGCAGTATTTT.